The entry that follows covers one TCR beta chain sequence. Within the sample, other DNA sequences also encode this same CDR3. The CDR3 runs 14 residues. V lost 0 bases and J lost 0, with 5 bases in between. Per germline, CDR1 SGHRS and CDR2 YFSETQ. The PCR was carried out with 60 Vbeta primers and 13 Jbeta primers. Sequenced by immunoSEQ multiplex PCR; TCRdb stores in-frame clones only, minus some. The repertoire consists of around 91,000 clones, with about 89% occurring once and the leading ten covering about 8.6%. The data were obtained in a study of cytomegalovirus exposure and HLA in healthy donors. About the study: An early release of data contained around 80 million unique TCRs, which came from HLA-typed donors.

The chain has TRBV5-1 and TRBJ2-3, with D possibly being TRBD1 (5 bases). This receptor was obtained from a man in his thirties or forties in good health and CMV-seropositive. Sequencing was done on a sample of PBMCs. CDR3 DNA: TGCGCCAGCAGCTTGGGACAGAGCACAGATACGCAGTATTTT. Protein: CASSLGQSTDTQYF.